This T cell receptor (beta chain) was retrieved from a study of OX40 agonist ivuxolimab in advanced cancers. Study-level information: With a range of about 23 to 90, age averaged about 58 years, and around 80% were male. Study conclusions and caveats: Clonal expansion in partial responders at 0.1-3.0 mg/kg ranked among the lowest.

This CDR3 contains 17 residues. J gave up 1 base and V 5 bases, and 14 bases lay outside the gene matches. Germline V gives CDR1 SGHVS, CDR2 FQNEAQ. Sequencing used immunoSEQ multiplex PCR; TCRdb keeps in-frame clones, though not all of them. The sample carries 68,000 or so clones, roughly 86% recorded once. Worth noting for this clone: Its antigen is as yet unknown.

The rearrangement links TRBV7-8 to TRBJ2-7, with 7 nucleotides matching TRBD2. The sequencing used CD4+ or CD8+ T cells sorted from blood, collected in a trial of the OX40 agonist ivuxolimab. The TCR sequence derives from an adult with an advanced solid tumor such as melanoma, head and neck, liver or kidney cancer. CDR3 DNA: TGTGCCAGCAGCCCGACCGGGGGGAGCCTCCGGTCCTACGAGCAGTACTTC. Translation gives CASSPTGGSLRSYEQYF.